These 27 T cell receptor beta chains share one sample of origin, sequenced in a study of blood T cell repertoires in COVID-19. Here immunoSEQ multiplex PCR was the method, and the copy in TCRdb shows in-frame clones only, minus some. The sample carries roughly 150,000 clones, nearly 80% recorded once. Sequencing was performed on peripheral blood. Receptors originate from a woman older than 75 with acute or convalescent COVID-19.

The chain recombines TRBV10-1 with TRBJ1-1; D gene unclear. Trimming cost V 0 bases and J 3 bases, with 11 bases left between them. Germline V lookup: CDR1 WNHNN, CDR2 SYGVQD (reference sequence). The CDR3 totals 15 residues. The CDR3 coding sequence is TGCGCCAGCAGTGAGTCGCGGAATTGGGACACTGAAGCTTTCTTT. Amino acid sequence: CASSESRNWDTEAFF.

This clone was seen just once. The chain carries TRBV6-5 and TRBJ1-6; D perhaps matches TRBD1 (5 bases). Trimming shortened V by 5 bases and J by 7 bases, and 12 bases separated the two germline ends. The germline gives CDR1 MNHEY, CDR2 SVGAGI. The CDR3 length is 14 residues. CDR3 sequence: CASSRGRINSPLHF. In nucleotides, the CDR3 is TGTGCCAGCAGTCGGGGGAGGATCAATTCACCCCTCCACTTT.

V and J are TRBV28 and TRBJ1-6, with TRBD1 matching over 8 bases. Germline lookup yields CDR1 MDHEN and CDR2 SYDVKM. The CDR3 runs 14 residues. J was trimmed by 9 bases and V by 6 bases; bases with no gene match: 7. The CDR3 DNA sequence: TGTGCCAGCAGCTTCAGGGGGCAGGGTTCACCCCTCCACTTT. Translation: CASSFRGQGSPLHF.

The J gene is TRBJ2-1, the V gene TRBV5-4; D gene uncertain. The CDR3 is made up of 14 amino acids. Germline CDR1 SGHNT, CDR2 YYREEE (reference sequence). V was trimmed by 0 bases and J by 7 bases, leaving 11 bases between them. The CDR3 nucleotides are TGTGCCAGCAGCTTGGACTCCGAAAAGAATGAGCAGTTCTTC. The encoded protein is CASSLDSEKNEQFF. The variable domain in full, completed from reference TRBV5-4 and TRBJ2-1, reads ETGVTQSPTHLIKTRGQQVTLRCSSQSGHNTVSWYQQALGQGPQFIFQYYREEENGRGNFPPRFSGLQFPNYSSELNVNALELDDSALYLCASSLDSEKNEQFFGPGTRLTVL.

There are many counts of this clone. The genes are TRBV19 and TRBJ2-7; the match to TRBD2 covers 8 bases. The V and J ends lost 1 base and 1 base, in that order; junction bases with no gene match: 3. CDR1 and CDR2 from the germline V gene are LNHDA and SQIVND (reference sequence). The CDR3 extends over 15 amino acids. The CDR3 coding sequence is TGTGCCAGTAGTATAGTGGCTAGCGGGTCCTACGAGCAGTACTTC. This translates into CASSIVASGSYEQYF. Based on the CDR3 plus reference TRBV19 and TRBJ2-7, the full variable domain is DGGITQSPKYLFRKEGQNVTLSCEQNLNHDAMYWYRQDPGQGLRLIYYSQIVNDFQKGDIAEGYSVSREKKESFPLTVTSAQKNPTAFYLCASSIVASGSYEQYFGPGTRLTVT.

The J gene is TRBJ2-1, the V gene TRBV9; 7 positions agree with TRBD2. V was pared by 0 bases and J by 4 bases, with 7 bases of the junction left unmatched. The length of the CDR3 is 16 residues. Germline V gene data show CDR1 as SGDLS and CDR2 as YYNGEE. The CDR3 here is CASSVVAGVGYNEQFF. In DNA form, the CDR3 reads TGTGCCAGCAGCGTAGTGGCGGGAGTGGGTTACAATGAGCAGTTCTTC. The entire variable domain, with the rest obtained from reference TRBV9 and TRBJ2-1, is as follows: DSGVTQTPKHLITATGQRVTLRCSPRSGDLSVYWYQQSLDQGLQFLIQYYNGEERAKGNILERFSAQQFPDLHSELNLSSLELGDSALYFCASSVVAGVGYNEQFFGPGTRLTVL.

The chain couples TRBV18 to TRBJ2-5, with TRBD1 matching over 8 bases. The CDR3 has 18 residues. Per germline, CDR1 KGHSH and CDR2 LQKENI. V shed 3 bases, J shed 4 bases, and the junction held 16 bases outside the gene matches. CDR3 region: CASSPQDRVVFLRETQYF. CDR3 DNA sequence: TGTGCCAGCTCACCCCAGGACAGGGTGGTGTTCCTTAGAGAGACCCAGTACTTC.

This rearrangement joins TRBV5-1 to TRBJ2-1; 10 bases are shared with TRBD2. Germline V lookup: CDR1 SGHRS, CDR2 YFSETQ. V was clipped by 4 bases and J by 2 bases; unmatched bases: 15. The CDR3 covers 19 residues. The CDR3 DNA is TGCGCCAGCAGCCTAGGACTAGCGGCCCCCATGGGCACCTACAATGAGCAGTTCTTC. Protein: CASSLGLAAPMGTYNEQFF.

The J gene is TRBJ1-3, the V gene TRBV6-5; D is undetermined. The CDR3 totals 15 residues. The V end was cut by 0 bases, the J end by 3 bases, with 9 bases between. CDR1 and CDR2 from the germline V gene are MNHEY and SVGAGI. This CDR3 reads CASSYSVTVGNTIYF. The DNA of the CDR3 is TGTGCCAGCAGTTACTCGGTCACAGTTGGAAACACCATATATTTT.

V usage is TRBV7-2 and J usage is TRBJ2-5; no clear D gene. V gave up 2 bases and J gave up 4 bases, with 5 bases separating them. CDR1 is SGHTA and CDR2 is FQGNSA in the germline V gene. This CDR3 has 12 amino acids. CDR3 residues: CASSLSVETQYF. CDR3 sequence (DNA): TGTGCCAGCAGCTTATCCGTAGAGACCCAGTACTTC.

CDR3 protein: CATKGGEDTEAFF. In DNA, the CDR3 is TGTGCTACTAAGGGGGGGGAGGACACTGAAGCTTTCTTT. The J gene is TRBJ1-1, the V gene TRBV12-3 or TRBV12-4; TRBD1 is a possible D gene (6 bases). This CDR3 comprises 13 residues.

The chain carries TRBV19 and TRBJ2-2, with D maybe TRBD1 (7 bases). The ends were cut back, 3 bases at V and 1 base at J, with 12 bases in the middle. CDR3 length equals 16 residues. CDR1 is LNHDA, CDR2 SQIVND, per germline (reference sequence). CDR3 in DNA: TGTGCCAGTAGTATCGGCCAGGGGGGGAACACCGGGGAGCTGTTTTTT. It encodes CASSIGQGGNTGELFF.

The chain uses TRBV15 and TRBJ1-1, with TRBD1 matching 11 bases. V gave up 0 bases and J gave up 4 bases; unmatched junction bases: 4. This CDR3 contains 16 residues. The germline gives CDR1 LNHNV, CDR2 YYDKDF (reference sequence). Written as DNA, the CDR3 is TGTGCCACCAGCAGAGAAGGCGGGACAGGGGGCACTGAAGCTTTCTTT. Its protein is CATSREGGTGGTEAFF. Based on the CDR3 plus reference TRBV15 and TRBJ1-1, the full variable domain is DAMVIQNPRYQVTQFGKPVTLSCSQTLNHNVMYWYQQKSSQAPKLLFHYYDKDFNNEADTPDNFQSRRPNTSFCFLDIRSPGLGDTAMYLCATSREGGTGGTEAFFGQGTRLTVV.

The chain carries TRBV9 and TRBJ1-4; D may be TRBD1 (6 bases). Germline V lookup: CDR1 SGDLS, CDR2 YYNGEE. V lost 0 bases and J 3 bases, leaving 15 bases between the germline ends. The CDR3 runs to 17 residues. CDR3 loop: CASSVAAGVGANEKLFF. The DNA for the CDR3 is TGTGCCAGCAGCGTAGCAGCAGGGGTAGGGGCTAATGAAAAACTGTTTTTT.

CDR3 sequence reads: CASSQESRRAGADTQYF. In nucleotides, the CDR3 is TGTGCCAGCAGCCAAGAGAGTCGCAGGGCCGGCGCAGATACGCAGTATTTT. The chain carries TRBV3-1 (or the pseudogene TRBV3-2) and TRBJ2-3; D might be TRBD1 (5 bases). Germline V gene sequence: CDR1 LGHDT, CDR2 YNNKEL (reference sequence). The V and J ends lost 0 bases and 4 bases respectively, with 17 bases between them. The CDR3 consists of 17 residues.

The chain employs TRBV21-1 and TRBJ1-4; no check of the table's D call, TRBD1, against the DNA was made. TRBV21-1 is classified as a pseudogene. This CDR3 comprises 18 residues. The CDR3 bases are TGTGCCAGCCGCCCCCCCCGGGACAGGGGTGCAACTAATGAAAAACTGTTTTTT. Amino acid sequence: CASRPPRDRGATNEKLFF.

The CDR3 sequence: CATGRQGGNEQYF. CDR3 nucleotide sequence: TGTGCCACTGGCCGGCAGGGTGGGAACGAGCAGTACTTC. J is TRBJ2-7 and V is TRBV7-9; a possible D gene is TRBD1 (5 bases). The germline CDR1 and CDR2 sequences are SEHNR and FQNEAQ (reference sequence). The V and J ends lost 10 bases and 5 bases respectively, with 18 bases between them. This CDR3 spans 13 amino acids.

Only a few counts were recorded for this clone. This chain connects TRBV5-1 to TRBJ2-7, with 9 nucleotides matching TRBD2. J gave up 4 bases and V 4 bases, and 9 bases lay outside the gene matches. The CDR3 length is 15 residues. Germline CDR1 is SGHRS and CDR2 is YFSETQ. Here the CDR3 reads CASSRELAGFYEQYF. Written as DNA, the CDR3 is TGCGCCAGCAGCAGGGAACTAGCGGGCTTTTACGAGCAGTACTTC. Combining the CDR3 with reference TRBV5-1 and TRBJ2-7 gives the whole variable domain KAGVTQTPRYLIKTRGQQVTLSCSPISGHRSVSWYQQTPGQGLQFLFEYFSETQRNKGNFPGRFSGRQFSNSRSEMNVSTLELGDSALYLCASSRELAGFYEQYFGPGTRLTVT.

This clone was counted between two and nine times. The genes are TRBV19 and TRBJ1-4; 8 bases are a match to TRBD1. Germline CDR1 and CDR2: LNHDA and SQIVND (reference sequence). CDR3 length: 15 amino acids. Trimming removed 5 bases from V and 3 bases from J; junction bases left unmatched: 5. The CDR3 DNA reads TGTGCCAGTAGTTCGCAGGGGGCTGCTAATGAAAAACTGTTTTTT. Translating gives CASSSQGAANEKLFF.

The chain couples TRBV6-5 to TRBJ1-1, with D maybe TRBD1 (6 bases). V was clipped by 0 bases and J by 5 bases, with 13 bases between them. This CDR3 is 15 amino acids long. Germline V gives CDR1 MNHEY, CDR2 SVGAGI. DNA for the CDR3: TGTGCCAGCAGTTACTCGGGGCAGGGGTTAACTGAAGCTTTCTTT. It translates to CASSYSGQGLTEAFF.

This clone was recorded once. The chain recombines TRBV6-4 with TRBJ2-1; possible D gene TRBD1, 5 bases. The CDR3 sequence is 11 residues long. Germline values: CDR1 MRHNA, CDR2 SNTAGT. Trimming took off 7 bases at V and 9 bases at J, with 10 bases between the two ends. DNA for the CDR3: TGTGCCAGCATGGGGCCGATTGAGCAGTTCTTC. Encoded protein: CASMGPIEQFF.

This clone has just one count. For the CDR3, the DNA is TGTGCCAGCAGCTCGTTAATGACAGGAATCTATGGCTACACCTTC. This codes for CASSSLMTGIYGYTF. The chain recombines TRBV5-4 with TRBJ1-2; possible D gene TRBD1, 6 bases. The CDR3 spans 15 residues. Trimming cost V 3 bases and J 4 bases, with 16 bases left between them. CDR1 SGHNT and CDR2 YYREEE come from the germline V gene (reference sequence).

The rearrangement links TRBV5-1 to TRBJ2-5; 7 positions match TRBD1. The CDR3 contains 15 residues. The V gene's germline CDR1 is SGHRS and CDR2 YFSETQ. V was pared by 2 bases and J by 2 bases, with 6 bases of the junction left unmatched. CDR3: CASSFSGTAQETQYF. The CDR3 nucleotides read TGCGCCAGCAGCTTTTCCGGGACAGCACAAGAGACCCAGTACTTC.

The chain combines TRBV5-1 with TRBJ2-3; 11 bases map to TRBD1. The CDR3 covers 15 residues. Germline CDR1 SGHRS, CDR2 YFSETQ. V lost 4 bases to trimming and J lost 3 bases; unmatched junction nucleotides: 4. CDR3 protein: CASSPGQGVTDTQYF. The CDR3 nucleotides read TGCGCCAGCAGCCCGGGACAGGGGGTTACAGATACGCAGTATTTT.

The rearrangement joins TRBV7-3 to TRBJ1-1; D ambiguous. CDR1 is SGHTA and CDR2 is FQGTGA in the germline V gene. The CDR3 loop spans 11 amino acids. V was pared by 6 bases and J by 7 bases, with 9 bases between. This CDR3 is CASSQVGEAFF. CDR3 DNA sequence: TGTGCCAGCAGTCAAGTCGGTGAAGCTTTCTTT.

The V call is TRBV7-8, the J call TRBJ1-2; no clear D. Germline-derived CDR1 and CDR2 are SGHVS and FQNEAQ. The CDR3 sequence is 13 residues long. The germline V and J ends were trimmed by 2 bases and 8 bases, with 12 bases remaining between them. In DNA, the CDR3 is TGTGCCAGCAGCTTAAGAACTTTTAGAGGCTACACCTTC. Its protein product is CASSLRTFRGYTF.

The rearrangement links TRBV3-1 (or the pseudogene TRBV3-2) to TRBJ1-6; 7 bases agree with TRBD1. The CDR3 spans 14 residues. V shed 4 bases, J shed 6 bases, and the junction held 3 bases outside the gene matches. Germline-derived CDR1 and CDR2 are LGHDT and YNNKEL (reference sequence). The DNA of the CDR3 is TGTGCCAGCAGCCTCCGGGACAGTAATTCACCCCTCCACTTT. Translation: CASSLRDSNSPLHF.